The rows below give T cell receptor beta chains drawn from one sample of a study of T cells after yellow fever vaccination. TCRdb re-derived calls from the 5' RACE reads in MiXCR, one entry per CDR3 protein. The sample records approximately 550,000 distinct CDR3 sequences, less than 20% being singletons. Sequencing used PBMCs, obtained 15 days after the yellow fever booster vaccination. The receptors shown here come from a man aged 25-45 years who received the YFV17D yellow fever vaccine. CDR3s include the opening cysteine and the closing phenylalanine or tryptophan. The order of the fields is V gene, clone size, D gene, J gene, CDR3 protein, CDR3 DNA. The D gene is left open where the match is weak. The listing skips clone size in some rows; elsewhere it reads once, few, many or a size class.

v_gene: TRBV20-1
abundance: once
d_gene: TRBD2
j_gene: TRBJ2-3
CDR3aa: CSASPGLDSTDTQYF
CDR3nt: TGCAGTGCCAGTCCTGGACTAGATAGCACAGATACGCAGTATTTT

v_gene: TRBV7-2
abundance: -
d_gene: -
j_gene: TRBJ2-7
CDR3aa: CASSLDGTNPYEQYF
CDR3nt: TGTGCCAGCAGCTTAGATGGGACAAATCCCTACGAGCAGTACTTC

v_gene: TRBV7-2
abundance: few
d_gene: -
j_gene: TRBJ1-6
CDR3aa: CASSLDIRQPNSPLHF
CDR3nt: TGTGCCAGCAGCTTGGATATTCGACAGCCTAATTCACCCCTCCACTTT

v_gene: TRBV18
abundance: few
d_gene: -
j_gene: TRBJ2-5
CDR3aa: CASSPSLVGETQYF
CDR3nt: TGTGCCAGCTCACCATCTCTAGTGGGGGAGACCCAGTACTTC

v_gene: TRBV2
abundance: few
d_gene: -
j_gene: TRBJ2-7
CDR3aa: CAITRDISYEQYF
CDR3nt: TGTGCCATCACCCGGGACATATCCTACGAGCAGTACTTC

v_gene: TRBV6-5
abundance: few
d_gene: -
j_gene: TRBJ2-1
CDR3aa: CASSFRGDLEQFF
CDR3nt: TGTGCCAGCAGTTTTAGGGGGGACTTGGAGCAGTTCTTC

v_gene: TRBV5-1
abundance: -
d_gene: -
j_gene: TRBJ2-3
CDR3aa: CASSYRRTDTQYF
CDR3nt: TGCGCCAGCAGCTACCGGCGCACAGATACGCAGTATTTT

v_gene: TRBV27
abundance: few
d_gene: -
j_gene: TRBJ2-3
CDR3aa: CASSSPRKHTDTQYF
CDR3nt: TGTGCCAGCAGTTCCCCTCGGAAGCACACAGATACGCAGTATTTT

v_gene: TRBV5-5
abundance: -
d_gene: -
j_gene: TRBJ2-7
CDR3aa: CASSFLTMGEQYF
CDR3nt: TGTGCCAGCAGCTTCCTAACGATGGGCGAGCAGTACTTC

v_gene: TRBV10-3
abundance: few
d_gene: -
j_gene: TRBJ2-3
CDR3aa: CAISEPSSTDTQYF
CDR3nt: TGTGCCATCAGTGAGCCCTCTAGCACAGATACGCAGTATTTT

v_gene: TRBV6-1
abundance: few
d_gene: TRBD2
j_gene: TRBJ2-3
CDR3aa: CASSTPTSGRTDTQYF
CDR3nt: TGTGCCAGCAGTACACCGACTAGCGGGAGAACAGATACGCAGTATTTT

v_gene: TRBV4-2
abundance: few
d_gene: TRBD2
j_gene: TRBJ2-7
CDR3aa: CASSQEIAGASYEQYF
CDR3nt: TGTGCCAGCAGCCAAGAAATAGCGGGAGCCTCCTACGAGCAGTACTTC

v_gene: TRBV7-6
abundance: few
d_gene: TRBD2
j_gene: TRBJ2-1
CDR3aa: CASSLFGGSHEQFF
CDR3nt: TGTGCCAGCAGCTTATTCGGCGGGAGTCATGAGCAGTTCTTC

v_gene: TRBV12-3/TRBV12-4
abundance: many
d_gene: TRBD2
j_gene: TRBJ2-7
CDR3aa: CASNPSFLAGGEQYF
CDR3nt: TGTGCCAGCAACCCCTCATTTCTAGCGGGAGGCGAGCAGTACTTC

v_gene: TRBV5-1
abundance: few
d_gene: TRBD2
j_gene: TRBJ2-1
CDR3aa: CASSISGSLYNEQFF
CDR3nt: TGCGCCAGCAGCATTAGCGGGAGTCTCTACAATGAGCAGTTCTTC

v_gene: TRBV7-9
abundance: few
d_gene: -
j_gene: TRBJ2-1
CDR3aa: CASSLGDKLNEQFF
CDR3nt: TGTGCCAGCAGCTTAGGAGACAAACTCAATGAGCAGTTCTTC

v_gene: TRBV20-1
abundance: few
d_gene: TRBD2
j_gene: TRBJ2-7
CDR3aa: CSAIFSGTGLYEQYF
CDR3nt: TGCAGTGCTATCTTTAGCGGGACGGGACTCTACGAGCAGTACTTC

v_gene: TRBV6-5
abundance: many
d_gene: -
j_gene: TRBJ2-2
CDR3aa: CASSSALGAGELFF
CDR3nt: TGTGCCAGCAGTTCCGCTTTGGGGGCCGGGGAGCTGTTTTTT

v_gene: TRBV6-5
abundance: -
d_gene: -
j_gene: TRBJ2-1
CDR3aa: CASSYDGPGYNEQFF
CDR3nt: TGTGCCAGCAGTTACGACGGGCCGGGCTACAATGAGCAGTTCTTC

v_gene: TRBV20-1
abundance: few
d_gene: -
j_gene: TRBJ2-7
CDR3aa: CSARDSGGADEQYF
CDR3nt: TGCAGTGCTAGAGATTCCGGGGGCGCGGACGAGCAGTACTTC

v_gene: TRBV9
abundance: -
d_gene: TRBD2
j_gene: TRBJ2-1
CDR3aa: CASSVDRTSGMIEQFF
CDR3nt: TGTGCCAGCAGCGTAGATCGGACTAGCGGGATGATTGAGCAGTTCTTC

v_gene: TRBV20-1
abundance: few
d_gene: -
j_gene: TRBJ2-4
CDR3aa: CSARDPEGIAKNIQYF
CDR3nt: TGCAGTGCTAGAGATCCCGAGGGGATAGCCAAAAACATTCAGTACTTC

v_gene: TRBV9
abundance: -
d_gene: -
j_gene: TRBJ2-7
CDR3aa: CASSVSGARDEQYF
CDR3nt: TGTGCCAGCAGCGTATCGGGGGCCAGGGACGAGCAGTACTTC

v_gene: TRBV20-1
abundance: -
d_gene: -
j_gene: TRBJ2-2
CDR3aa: CSASPGENTGELFF
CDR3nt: TGCAGTGCTAGCCCGGGAGAGAACACCGGGGAGCTGTTTTTT

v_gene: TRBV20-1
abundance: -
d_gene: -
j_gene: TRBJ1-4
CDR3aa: CSAWDFDPEKLFF
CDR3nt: TGCAGTGCTTGGGACTTTGACCCTGAAAAACTGTTTTTT

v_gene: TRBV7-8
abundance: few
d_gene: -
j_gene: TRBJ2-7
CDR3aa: CASSSRRWPGSYEQYF
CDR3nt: TGTGCCAGCAGCAGTAGACGGTGGCCGGGCTCCTACGAGCAGTACTTC

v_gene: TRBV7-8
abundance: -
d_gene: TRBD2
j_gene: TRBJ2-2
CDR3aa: CASSLLLGRRGTGELFF
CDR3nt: TGTGCCAGCAGCTTGCTTCTCGGGAGGCGTGGTACCGGGGAGCTGTTTTTT

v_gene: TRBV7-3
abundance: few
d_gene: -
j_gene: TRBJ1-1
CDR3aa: CASSLTGQTEAFF
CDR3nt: TGTGCCAGCAGCTTAACGGGGCAGACTGAAGCTTTCTTT